This T cell receptor beta chain was observed in a study of tumor and adjacent non-tumor tissue in lung cancer. Notes on the study in general: Normal lung showed higher cumulative top 100 clone frequency than tumor. TCR diversity was significantly greater in tumor than normal lung tissue.

No cell sorting was done before RNA was extracted from the tissue. Distant lung tissue was collected more than 3 cm away from the tumor edge. Donors were chemotherapy-naive, newly diagnosed lung cancer surgical patients in China, August–late 2014. V dropped 6 bases and J dropped 3; count of bases not matched to a gene: 11. The CDR3 is 15 residues long. The germline CDR1 and CDR2 sequences are SGHAT and FQNNGV. TCRbeta libraries were built with three rounds of nested PCR, modified from ARM-PCR. TCRdb re-derived calls from the multiplex PCR reads in MiXCR, one entry per CDR3 protein. The sample yields some 97,000 distinct CDR3 sequences, roughly 60% seen once. A word on this clonotype: As yet, its antigen is unknown.

Sequencing used distant non-tumor lung tissue. The chain links TRBV11-2 to TRBJ2-7; 7 nucleotides line up with TRBD2. This clonotype was obtained from a man aged 25 to 40 with non-small cell lung cancer. CDR3 protein: CASSPNRGGLYEQYF. In nucleotides, the CDR3 is TGTGCCAGCAGTCCCAACCGGGGAGGGCTCTACGAGCAGTACTTC.